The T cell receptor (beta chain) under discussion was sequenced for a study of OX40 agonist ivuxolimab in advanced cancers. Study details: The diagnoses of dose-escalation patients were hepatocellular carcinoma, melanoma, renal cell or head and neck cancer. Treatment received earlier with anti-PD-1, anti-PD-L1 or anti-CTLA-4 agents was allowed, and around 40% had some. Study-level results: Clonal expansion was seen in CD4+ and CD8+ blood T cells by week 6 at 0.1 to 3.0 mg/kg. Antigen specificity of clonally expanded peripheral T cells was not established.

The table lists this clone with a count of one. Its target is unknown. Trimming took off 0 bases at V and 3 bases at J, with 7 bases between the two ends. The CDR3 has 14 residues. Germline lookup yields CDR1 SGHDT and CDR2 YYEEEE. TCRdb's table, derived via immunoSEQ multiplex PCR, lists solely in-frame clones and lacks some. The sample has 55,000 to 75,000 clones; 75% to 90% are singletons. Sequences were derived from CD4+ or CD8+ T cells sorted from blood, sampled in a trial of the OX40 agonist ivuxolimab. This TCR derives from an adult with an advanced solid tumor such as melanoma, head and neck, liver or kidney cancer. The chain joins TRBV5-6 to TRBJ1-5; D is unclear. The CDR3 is CASSLVGINQPQHF. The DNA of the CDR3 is TGTGCCAGCAGCTTGGTGGGGATCAATCAGCCCCAGCATTTT.